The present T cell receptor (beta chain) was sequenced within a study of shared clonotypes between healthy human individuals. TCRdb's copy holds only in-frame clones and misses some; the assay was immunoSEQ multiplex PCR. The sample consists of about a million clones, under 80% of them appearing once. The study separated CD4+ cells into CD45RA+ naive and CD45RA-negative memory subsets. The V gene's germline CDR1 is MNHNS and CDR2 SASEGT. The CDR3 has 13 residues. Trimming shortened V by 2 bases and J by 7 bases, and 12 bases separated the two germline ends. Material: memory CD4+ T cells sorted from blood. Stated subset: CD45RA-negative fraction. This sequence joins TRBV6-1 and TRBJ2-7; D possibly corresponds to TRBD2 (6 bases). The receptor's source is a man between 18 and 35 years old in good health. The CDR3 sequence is CASSELGGVEQYF. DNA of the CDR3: TGTGCCAGCAGTGAACTGGGGGGTGTAGAGCAGTACTTC.